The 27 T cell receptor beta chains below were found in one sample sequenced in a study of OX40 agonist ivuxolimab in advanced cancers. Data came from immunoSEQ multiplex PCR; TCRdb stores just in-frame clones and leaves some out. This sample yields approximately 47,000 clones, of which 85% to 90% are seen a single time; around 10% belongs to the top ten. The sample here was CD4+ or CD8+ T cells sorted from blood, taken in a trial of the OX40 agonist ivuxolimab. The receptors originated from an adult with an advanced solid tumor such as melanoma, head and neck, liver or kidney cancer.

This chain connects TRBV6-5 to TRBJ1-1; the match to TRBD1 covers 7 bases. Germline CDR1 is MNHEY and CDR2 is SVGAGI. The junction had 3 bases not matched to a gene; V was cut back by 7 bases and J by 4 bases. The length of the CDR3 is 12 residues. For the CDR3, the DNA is TGTGCCAGCATCACAGGGGCCACTGAAGCTTTCTTT. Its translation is CASITGATEAFF.

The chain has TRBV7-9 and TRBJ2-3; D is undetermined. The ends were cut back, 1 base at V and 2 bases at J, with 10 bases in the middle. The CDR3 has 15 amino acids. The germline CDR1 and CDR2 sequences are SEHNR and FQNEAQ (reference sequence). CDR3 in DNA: TGTGCCAGCAGCTTAGTCGTTTACTCCACAGATACGCAGTATTTT. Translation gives CASSLVVYSTDTQYF.

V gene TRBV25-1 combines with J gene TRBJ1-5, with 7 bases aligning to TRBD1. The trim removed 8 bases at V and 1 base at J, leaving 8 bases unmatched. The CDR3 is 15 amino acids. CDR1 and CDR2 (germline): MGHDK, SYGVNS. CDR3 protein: CASRQGQGSNQPQHF. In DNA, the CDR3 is TGTGCCAGCCGACAGGGCCAGGGGAGCAATCAGCCCCAGCATTTT.

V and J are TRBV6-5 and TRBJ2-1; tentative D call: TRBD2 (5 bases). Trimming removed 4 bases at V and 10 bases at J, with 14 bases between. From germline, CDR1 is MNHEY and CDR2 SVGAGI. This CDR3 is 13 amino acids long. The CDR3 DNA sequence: TGTGCCAGCAGTTTGTCACAAGGAGGCGAGCAGTTCTTC. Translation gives CASSLSQGGEQFF.

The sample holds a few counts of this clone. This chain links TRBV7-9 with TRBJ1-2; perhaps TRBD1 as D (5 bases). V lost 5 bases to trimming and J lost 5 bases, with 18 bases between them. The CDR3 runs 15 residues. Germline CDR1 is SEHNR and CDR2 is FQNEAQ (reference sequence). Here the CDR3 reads CASSLARGVGYGYTF. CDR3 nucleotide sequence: TGTGCCAGCAGCCTGGCCCGGGGCGTTGGGTATGGCTACACCTTC.

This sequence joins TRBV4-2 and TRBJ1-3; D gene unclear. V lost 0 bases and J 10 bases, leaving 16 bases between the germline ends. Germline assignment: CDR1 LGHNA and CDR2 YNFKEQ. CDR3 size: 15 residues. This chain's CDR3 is CASSQEAFGGFTIYF. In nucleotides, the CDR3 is TGTGCCAGCAGCCAAGAGGCTTTTGGAGGGTTTACCATATATTTT.

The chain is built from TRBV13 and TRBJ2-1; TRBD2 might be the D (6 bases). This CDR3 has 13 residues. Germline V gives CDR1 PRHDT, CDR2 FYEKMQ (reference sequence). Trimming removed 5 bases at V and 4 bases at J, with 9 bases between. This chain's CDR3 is CASSHGGYNEQFF. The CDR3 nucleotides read TGTGCCAGCAGCCACGGGGGTTACAATGAGCAGTTCTTC.

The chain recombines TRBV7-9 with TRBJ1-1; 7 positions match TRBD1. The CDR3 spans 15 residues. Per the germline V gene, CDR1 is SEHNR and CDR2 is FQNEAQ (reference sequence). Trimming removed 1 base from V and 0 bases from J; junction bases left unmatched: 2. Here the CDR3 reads CASSLDRGMNTEAFF. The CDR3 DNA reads TGTGCCAGCAGCTTAGACAGGGGAATGAACACTGAAGCTTTCTTT.

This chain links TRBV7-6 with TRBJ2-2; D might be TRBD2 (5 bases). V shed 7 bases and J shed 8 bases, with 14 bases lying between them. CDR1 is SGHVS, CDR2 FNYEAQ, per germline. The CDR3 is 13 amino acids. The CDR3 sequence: CASTDEGPGELFF. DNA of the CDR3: TGTGCCAGCACCGATGAGGGCCCGGGGGAGCTGTTTTTT. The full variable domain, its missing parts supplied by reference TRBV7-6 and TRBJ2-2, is GAGVSQSPRYKVTKRGQDVALRCDPISGHVSLYWYRQALGQGPEFLTYFNYEAQQDKSGLPNDRFSAERPEGSISTLTIQRTEQRDSAMYRCASTDEGPGELFFGEGSRLTVL.

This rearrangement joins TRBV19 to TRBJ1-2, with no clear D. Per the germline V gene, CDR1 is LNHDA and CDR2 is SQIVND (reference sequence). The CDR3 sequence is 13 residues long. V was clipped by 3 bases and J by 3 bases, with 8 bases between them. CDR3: CASSIFGDYGYTF. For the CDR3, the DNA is TGTGCCAGTAGTATTTTCGGGGACTATGGCTACACCTTC.

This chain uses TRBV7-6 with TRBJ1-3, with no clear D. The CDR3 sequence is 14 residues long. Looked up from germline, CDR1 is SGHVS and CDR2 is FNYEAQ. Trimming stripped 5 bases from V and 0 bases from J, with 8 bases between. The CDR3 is CASSRHPSGNTIYF. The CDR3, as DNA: TGTGCCAGCAGCCGACACCCCTCTGGAAACACCATATATTTT.

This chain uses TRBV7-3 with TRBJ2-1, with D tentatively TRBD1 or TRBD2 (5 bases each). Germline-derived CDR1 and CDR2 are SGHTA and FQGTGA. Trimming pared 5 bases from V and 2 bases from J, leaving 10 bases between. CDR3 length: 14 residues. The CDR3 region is CASSRDGAYNEQFF. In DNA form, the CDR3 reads TGTGCCAGCAGCCGGGACGGCGCCTACAATGAGCAGTTCTTC.

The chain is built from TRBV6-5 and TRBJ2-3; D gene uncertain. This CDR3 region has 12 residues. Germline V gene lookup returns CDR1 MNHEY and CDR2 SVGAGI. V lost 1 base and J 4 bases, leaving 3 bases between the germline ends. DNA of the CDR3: TGTGCCAGCAGTTACTTGGCAGATACGCAGTATTTT. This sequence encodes CASSYLADTQYF.

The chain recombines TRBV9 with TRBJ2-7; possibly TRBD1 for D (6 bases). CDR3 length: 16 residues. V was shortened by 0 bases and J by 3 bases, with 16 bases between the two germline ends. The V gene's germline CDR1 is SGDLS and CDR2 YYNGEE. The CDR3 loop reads CASSVGQGLGLYEQYF. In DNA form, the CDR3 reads TGTGCCAGCAGCGTAGGGCAGGGGCTTGGGCTCTACGAGCAGTACTTC.

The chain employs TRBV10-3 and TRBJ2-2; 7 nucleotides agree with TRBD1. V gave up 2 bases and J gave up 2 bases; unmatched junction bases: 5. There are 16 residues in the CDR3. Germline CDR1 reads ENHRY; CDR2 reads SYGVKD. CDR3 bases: TGTGCCATCAGTGAGGGGGACAGCGCAAACACCGGGGAGCTGTTTTTT. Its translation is CAISEGDSANTGELFF.

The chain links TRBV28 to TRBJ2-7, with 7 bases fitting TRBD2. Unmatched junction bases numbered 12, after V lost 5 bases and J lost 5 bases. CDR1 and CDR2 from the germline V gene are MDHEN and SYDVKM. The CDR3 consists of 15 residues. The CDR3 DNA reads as TGTGCCAGCAGTGACTCCGGGGAAACTAGCGACGAGCAGTACTTC. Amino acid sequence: CASSDSGETSDEQYF.

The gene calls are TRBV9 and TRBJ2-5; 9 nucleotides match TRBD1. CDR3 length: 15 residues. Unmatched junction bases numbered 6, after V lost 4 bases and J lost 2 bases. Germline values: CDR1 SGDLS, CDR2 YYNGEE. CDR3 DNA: TGTGCCAGCAGCTCACAGGGGGCTGATCAAGAGACCCAGTACTTC. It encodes CASSSQGADQETQYF.

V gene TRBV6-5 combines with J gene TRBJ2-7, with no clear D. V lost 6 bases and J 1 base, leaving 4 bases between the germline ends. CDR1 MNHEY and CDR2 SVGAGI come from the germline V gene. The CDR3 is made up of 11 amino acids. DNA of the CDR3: TGTGCCAGCAGAGGTTCCTACGAGCAGTACTTC. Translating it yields CASRGSYEQYF.

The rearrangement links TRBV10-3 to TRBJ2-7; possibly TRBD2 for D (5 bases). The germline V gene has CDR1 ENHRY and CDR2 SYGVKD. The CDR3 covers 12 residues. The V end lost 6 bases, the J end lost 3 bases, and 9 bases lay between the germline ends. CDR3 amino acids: CAIRDWGYEQYF. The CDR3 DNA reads TGTGCCATCAGGGACTGGGGCTACGAGCAGTACTTC.

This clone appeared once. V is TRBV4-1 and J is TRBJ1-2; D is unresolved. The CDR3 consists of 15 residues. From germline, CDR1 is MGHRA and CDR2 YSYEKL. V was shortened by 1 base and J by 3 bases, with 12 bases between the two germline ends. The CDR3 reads CASSQAVQSHYGYTF. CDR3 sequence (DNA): TGCGCCAGCAGCCAAGCCGTTCAGTCCCACTATGGCTACACCTTC.

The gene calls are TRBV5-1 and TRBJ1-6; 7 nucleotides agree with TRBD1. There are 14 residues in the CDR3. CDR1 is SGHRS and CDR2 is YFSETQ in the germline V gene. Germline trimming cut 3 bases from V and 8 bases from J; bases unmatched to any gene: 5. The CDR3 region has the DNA TGCGCCAGCAGCTACAGGGGAGTGGATTCACCCCTCCACTTT. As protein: CASSYRGVDSPLHF.

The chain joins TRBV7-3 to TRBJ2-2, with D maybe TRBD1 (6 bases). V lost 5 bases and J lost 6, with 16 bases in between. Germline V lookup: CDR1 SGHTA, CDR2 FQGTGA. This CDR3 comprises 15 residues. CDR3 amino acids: CASSPPGHYPGELFF. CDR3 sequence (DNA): TGTGCCAGCAGCCCTCCGGGACACTACCCCGGGGAGCTGTTTTTT.

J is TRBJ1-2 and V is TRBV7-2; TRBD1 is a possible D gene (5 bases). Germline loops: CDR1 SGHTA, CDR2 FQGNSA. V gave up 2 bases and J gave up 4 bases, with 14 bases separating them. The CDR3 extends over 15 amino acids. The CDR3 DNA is TGTGCCAGCAGCTTATGGGACCGCGGGTCCTATGGCTACACCTTC. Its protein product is CASSLWDRGSYGYTF.

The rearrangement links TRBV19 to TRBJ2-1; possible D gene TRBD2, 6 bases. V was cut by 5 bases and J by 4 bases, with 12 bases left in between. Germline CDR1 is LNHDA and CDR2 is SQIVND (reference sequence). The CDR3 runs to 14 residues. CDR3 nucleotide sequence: TGTGCCAGTAGTTGGCGGGAATCATACAATGAGCAGTTCTTC. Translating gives CASSWRESYNEQFF.

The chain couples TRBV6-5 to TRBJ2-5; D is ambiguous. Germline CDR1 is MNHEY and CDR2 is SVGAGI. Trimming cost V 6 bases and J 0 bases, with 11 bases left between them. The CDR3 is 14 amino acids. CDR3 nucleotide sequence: TGTGCCAGCAGAATATCCGAGTACCAAGAGACCCAGTACTTC. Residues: CASRISEYQETQYF.

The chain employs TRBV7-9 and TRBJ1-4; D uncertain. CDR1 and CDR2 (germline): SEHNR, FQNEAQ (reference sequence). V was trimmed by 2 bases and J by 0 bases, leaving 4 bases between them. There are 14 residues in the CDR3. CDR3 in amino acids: CASSLSATNEKLFF. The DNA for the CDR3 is TGTGCCAGCAGCTTAAGTGCAACTAATGAAAAACTGTTTTTT.

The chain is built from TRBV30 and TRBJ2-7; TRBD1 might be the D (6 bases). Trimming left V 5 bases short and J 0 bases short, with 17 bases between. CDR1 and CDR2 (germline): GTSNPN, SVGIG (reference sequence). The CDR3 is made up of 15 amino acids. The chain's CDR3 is CAWVGLGASSYEQYF. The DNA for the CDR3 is TGTGCCTGGGTCGGGTTGGGGGCGAGCTCCTACGAGCAGTACTTC.